Detailed here is one T cell receptor beta chain. Assay: immunoSEQ multiplex PCR; the TCRdb copy retains only in-frame clones and omits some. The table includes around 580,000 clones, nearly 98% detected once. This specimen comes from a study of shared clonotypes between healthy human individuals. Trimming took off 2 bases at V and 6 bases at J, with 9 bases between the two ends. This CDR3 spans 12 amino acids. Germline lookup yields CDR1 SGHRS and CDR2 YFSETQ. Naive-designated CD8 cells lacked CD45RO, were positively enriched for CCR7, and omitted terminally differentiated effector memory CD45RA+ cells.

Sequences were obtained from naive CD8+ T cells sorted from blood. The chain joins TRBV5-1 to TRBJ2-7; D remains unclear. This receptor was identified in a man between 25 and 39 years old in good health. CDR3 residues: CASSFAGSEQYF. Written as DNA, the CDR3 is TGCGCCAGCAGCTTCGCCGGATCCGAGCAGTACTTC.